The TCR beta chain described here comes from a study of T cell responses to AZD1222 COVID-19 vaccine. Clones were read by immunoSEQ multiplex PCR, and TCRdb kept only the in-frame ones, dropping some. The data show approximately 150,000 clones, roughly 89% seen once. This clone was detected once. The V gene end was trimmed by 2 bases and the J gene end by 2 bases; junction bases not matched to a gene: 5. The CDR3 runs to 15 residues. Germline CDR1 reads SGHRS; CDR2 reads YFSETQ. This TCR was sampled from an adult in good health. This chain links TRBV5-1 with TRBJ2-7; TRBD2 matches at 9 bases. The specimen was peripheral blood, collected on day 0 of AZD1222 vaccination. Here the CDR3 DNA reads TGCGCCAGCAGCTTTAGCGGGAGCTCCCCCTACGAGCAGTACTTC. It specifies CASSFSGSSPYEQYF.